A selection of T cell receptor beta chains follows, all from one sample in a study of T cells expressing NK-cell markers. Reanalyzing the 5' RACE reads, TCRdb keeps one entry per CDR3 protein, without DNA. This listing includes about 460,000 distinct CDR3 sequences. Sample: blood T cells: a sorted CD56 or NKG2C T cell subset, CD4+ or CD8+ T cells, or bulk PBMC T cells (not recorded which). Receptors originate from a woman aged 45-65 years in good health. Both conserved end residues are part of each CDR3.

J: TRBJ2-7; V: TRBV9; CDR3: CASSTTGQGAYEQYF
J: TRBJ2-7; V: TRBV11-2; CDR3: CASSLETLAGQLYEQYF
J: TRBJ2-1; V: TRBV12-3/TRBV12-4; CDR3: CASSLPITGTSGGSSYNEQFF
J: TRBJ2-5; V: TRBV4-1; CDR3: CASSQVWPLDGGGYQETQYF
J: TRBJ2-7; V: TRBV20-1; CDR3: CSASNPYRASEQYF
J: TRBJ2-2; V: TRBV7-8; CDR3: CASGARQGAGGELFF
J: TRBJ2-3; V: TRBV29-1; CDR3: CSFFPGGATDTQYF
J: TRBJ1-5; V: TRBV12-3/TRBV12-4; CDR3: CASSPGQRHHPQHF
J: TRBJ2-1; V: TRBV20-1; CDR3: CSASIFGLAGLYNEQFF
J: TRBJ2-6; V: TRBV2; CDR3: CASSDTSFSGANVLTF
J: TRBJ2-1; V: TRBV12-3/TRBV12-4; CDR3: CASTLQGGPIEQFF
J: TRBJ2-1; V: TRBV20-1; CDR3: CSASRGAGAMNEQFF
J: TRBJ2-1; V: TRBV10-1; CDR3: CASSEFGTSVRNRNEQFF
J: TRBJ2-5; V: TRBV3-1; CDR3: CASRPRGQETQYF
J: TRBJ2-7; V: TRBV5-1; CDR3: CASSLGGDPQYF
J: TRBJ2-3; V: TRBV24-1; CDR3: CATSEGDTPDTQYF
J: TRBJ2-1; V: TRBV20-1; CDR3: CSASTGDNYNEQFF
J: TRBJ1-6; V: TRBV20-1; CDR3: CSARGVLSNSPLHF
J: TRBJ2-5; V: TRBV18; CDR3: CASSPGQGDYETQYF
J: TRBJ2-3; V: TRBV5-1; CDR3: CASSPQWRPSTDTQYF
J: TRBJ1-5; V: TRBV12-3/TRBV12-4; CDR3: CASRTGALPQHF
J: TRBJ1-1; V: TRBV29-1; CDR3: CSVLTGVEAFF
J: TRBJ1-4; V: TRBV20-1; CDR3: CSAIVPAGEKLFF
J: TRBJ1-2; V: TRBV14; CDR3: CASSQDYRGQGDYGYTF
J: TRBJ2-3; V: TRBV25-1; CDR3: CASRGKVGTDTQYF
J: TRBJ2-3; V: TRBV29-1; CDR3: CSVEDLHEASTDTQYF
J: TRBJ2-3; V: TRBV5-1; CDR3: CASSLDVVRAGDTDTQYF
J: TRBJ2-3; V: TRBV2; CDR3: CASSARDRGLTDTQYF
J: TRBJ2-5; V: TRBV5-1; CDR3: CASWDSGETQYF
J: TRBJ1-1; V: TRBV5-1; CDR3: CASSLPGPGEAFF
J: TRBJ2-7; V: TRBV5-5; CDR3: CASSPGLAGAYEQYF
J: TRBJ2-1; V: TRBV3-1; CDR3: CASSTYGGHEQFF
J: TRBJ2-1; V: TRBV20-1; CDR3: CSGFGQKSSYNEQFF
J: TRBJ2-3; V: TRBV30; CDR3: CAWSQARLQPTDTQYF
J: TRBJ1-5; V: TRBV7-8; CDR3: CASSPGQGSNQPQHF
J: TRBJ1-5; V: TRBV5-1; CDR3: CASSLDAGSSNQPQHF
J: TRBJ2-5; V: TRBV29-1; CDR3: CSVGIRTGETQYF
J: TRBJ1-3; V: TRBV4-1; CDR3: CASSQDERGDTIYF
J: TRBJ2-1; V: TRBV5-1; CDR3: CASSFDTAYNEQFF
J: TRBJ2-3; V: TRBV19; CDR3: CASTIGGNTDTQYF
J: TRBJ2-1; V: TRBV20-1; CDR3: CSARGTAGTSFNEQFF
J: TRBJ2-5; V: TRBV5-1; CDR3: CASRMTGGEETQYF
J: TRBJ2-2; V: TRBV24-1; CDR3: CASGDPGELFF
J: TRBJ1-5; V: TRBV5-5; CDR3: CASSLGRPHNQPQHF
J: TRBJ2-3; V: TRBV9; CDR3: CASSVGIGSGAVDTQYF
J: TRBJ2-7; V: TRBV20-1; CDR3: CSAPGAGGFYEQYF
J: TRBJ2-1; V: TRBV6-2/TRBV6-3; CDR3: CASSYLGPKNEQFF
J: TRBJ1-4; V: TRBV10-2; CDR3: CACGPALNEKLFF
J: TRBJ2-5; V: TRBV7-2; CDR3: CASSSVNRGETQYF
J: TRBJ2-1; V: TRBV18; CDR3: CASSPFLGEQFF
J: TRBJ2-3; V: TRBV10-2; CDR3: CASSESTYGGSGTDTQYF
J: TRBJ2-5; V: TRBV5-4; CDR3: CASSLGGGTLKETQYF
J: TRBJ2-1; V: TRBV6-1; CDR3: CASSESRGGWNEQFF
J: TRBJ2-1; V: TRBV24-1; CDR3: CATSDLGTSGRRYEQFF